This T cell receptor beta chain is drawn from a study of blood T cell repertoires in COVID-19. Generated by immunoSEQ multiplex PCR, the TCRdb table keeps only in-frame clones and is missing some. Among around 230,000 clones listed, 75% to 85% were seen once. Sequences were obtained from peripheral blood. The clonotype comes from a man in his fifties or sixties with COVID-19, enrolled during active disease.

CDR3 region: CASSLETVSGNTIYF. CDR3 DNA sequence: TGTGCCAGCAGTTTAGAGACAGTCTCTGGAAACACCATATATTTT. The rearrangement links TRBV6-5 to TRBJ1-3; a possible D gene is TRBD1 (5 bases). The length of the CDR3 is 15 residues. The V end lost 4 bases, the J end lost 0 bases, and 10 bases lay between the germline ends. In germline, CDR1 is MNHEY, CDR2 SVGAGI.